This T cell receptor beta chain was recovered during a study of blood T cells in healthy people across ages. The J segment lost 5 bases and the V segment lost 8 bases, leaving 10 bases of the junction unmatched. The length of the CDR3 is 15 residues. Germline CDR1 reads SGHTA; CDR2 reads FQGTGA. It was with a sample-barcoded 5' primer and a J-beta primer mix that a second PCR of about 7 to 12 cycles was run. TCRdb analysed the 5' RACE reads with MiXCR anew, one entry per CDR3 protein. The sample lists more than 700,000 distinct CDR3 sequences, 35% to 50% occurring once. V gene TRBV7-3 combines with J gene TRBJ2-2; 8 nucleotides align to TRBD2. The sample was blood. The clonotype originates from a man older than 75 in good health. Written as DNA, the CDR3 is TGTGCCAGCGGAGAACAGTCGGGAGGGACCGGGGAGCTGTTTTTT. Its translation is CASGEQSGGTGELFF. The variable domain in full, completed from reference TRBV7-3 and TRBJ2-2, reads GAGVSQTPSNKVTEKGKYVELRCDPISGHTALYWYRQSLGQGPEFLIYFQGTGAADDSGLPNDRFFAVRPEGSVSTLKIQRTERGDSAVYLCASGEQSGGTGELFFGEGSRLTVL.